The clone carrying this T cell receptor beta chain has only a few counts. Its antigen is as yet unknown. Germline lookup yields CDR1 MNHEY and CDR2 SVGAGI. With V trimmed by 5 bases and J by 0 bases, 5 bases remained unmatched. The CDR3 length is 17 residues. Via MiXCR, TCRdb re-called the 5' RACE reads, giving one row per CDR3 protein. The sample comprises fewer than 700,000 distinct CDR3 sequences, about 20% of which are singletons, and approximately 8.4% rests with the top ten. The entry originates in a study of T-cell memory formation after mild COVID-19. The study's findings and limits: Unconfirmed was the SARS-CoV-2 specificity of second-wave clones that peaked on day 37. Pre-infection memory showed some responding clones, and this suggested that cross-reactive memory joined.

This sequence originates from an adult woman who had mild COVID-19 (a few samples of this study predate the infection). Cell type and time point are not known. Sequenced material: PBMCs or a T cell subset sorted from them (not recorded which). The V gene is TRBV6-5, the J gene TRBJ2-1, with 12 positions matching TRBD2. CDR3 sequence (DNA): TGTGCCAGCAGTCGAACTAGCGGGAGGAGCTCCTACAATGAGCAGTTCTTC. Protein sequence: CASSRTSGRSSYNEQFF.